This TCR beta chain appears in the sequencing data of a study of T cell responses to AZD1222 COVID-19 vaccine. CDR1 and CDR2 (germline): LNHDA, SQIVND (reference sequence). The CDR3 spans 14 residues. The V gene end was trimmed by 8 bases and the J gene end by 0 bases; junction bases not matched to a gene: 5. Here immunoSEQ multiplex PCR was the method, and the copy in TCRdb shows in-frame clones only, minus some. The repertoire has 150,000 or so clones, approximately 78% of them found once; the top ten carry 3.5% to 5%. The source material was peripheral blood, sampled on day 0 of MenACWY control vaccination. This TCR was sampled from an adult in good health. The gene calls are TRBV19 and TRBJ1-1; 8 bases are shared with TRBD1. CDR3 coding DNA: TGTGCCAGTGGGGACAGGTCCATGAACACTGAAGCTTTCTTT. Translation gives CASGDRSMNTEAFF. Looking up the rest from reference TRBV19 and TRBJ1-1 gives the full variable domain: DGGITQSPKYLFRKEGQNVTLSCEQNLNHDAMYWYRQDPGQGLRLIYYSQIVNDFQKGDIAEGYSVSREKKESFPLTVTSAQKNPTAFYLCASGDRSMNTEAFFGQGTRLTVV.